These T cell receptor beta chains were read from a single sample in a study of low-dose radiotherapy and immunotherapy resistance in tumors. TCRdb independently ran MiXCR on the reads; one entry per CDR3 protein. The top ten hold 5.7% of the sample, which has more than 30,000 distinct CDR3 sequences, approximately 49% seen once. The sample was PBMCs, taken after low-dose radiotherapy plus immunotherapy. The receptors derive from a male donor with gallbladder cancer. CDR3s leave out the opening cysteine and the closing phenylalanine or tryptophan. Only some rows state a clone size, as once, few, many or a class for expanded clones.

j_call v_call clone_size cdr3_aa
TRBJ2-3 TRBV6-4 - ASSVSQSFDTQY
TRBJ1-1 TRBV15 medium-sized ATSRGSTVNTEAF
TRBJ2-5 TRBV5-1 - ASSLGRETQY
TRBJ1-2 TRBV6-1 once ASSESTGFGYT
TRBJ1-2 TRBV3-1 - ASSQGRGLSYGYT
TRBJ1-1 TRBV27 few ASSLWGGHTEAF
TRBJ2-3 TRBV6-1 once ASKAQVSDTQY
TRBJ1-1 TRBV11-1 many ASSQDTEAF
TRBJ2-1 TRBV5-1 - ATSRQFADEQF
TRBJ1-1 TRBV28 - ASKSGIWAF
TRBJ2-2 TRBV23-1 many DSPGELF
TRBJ2-3 TRBV7-3 - ASTLSGASTDTQY
TRBJ2-1 TRBV5-4 - ASSTPTSGNYNEQF
TRBJ2-2 TRBV3-1 many ASSQGEGQGTTGELF
TRBJ1-1 TRBV4-3 many ASSATGGGWNTEAF
TRBJ2-3 TRBV12-3/TRBV12-4 many ASSPLAGRTDTQY
TRBJ2-1 TRBV4-1 - ASSRSGTSGSQF
TRBJ1-1 TRBV5-4 medium-sized ASRTGGSNTEAF
TRBJ1-1 TRBV6-6 medium-sized ASSYSEAEGTEAF
TRBJ1-5 TRBV5-8 once ASSLSPHQPQH
TRBJ1-2 TRBV7-9 - ASSLAGVRYGYT
TRBJ2-3 TRBV5-4 - ASSLGWKADTQY
TRBJ2-7 TRBV6-6 few ASRRDRGGDREQY
TRBJ2-1 TRBV5-1 - ASSLEGSYKEQF
TRBJ2-1 TRBV5-3 once ASSLRFGLAGVVYEQF
TRBJ2-5 TRBV13 - ASSSLETQY
TRBJ2-5 TRBV3-1 many ASSPRQGQTQY
TRBJ2-3 TRBV12-3/TRBV12-4 - ASSDIGADTDTQY
TRBJ2-3 TRBV18 many ASSPRSLRDTQY
TRBJ2-1 TRBV2 - ASSDARGMYNEQF
TRBJ2-7 TRBV7-6 - ASSWTTSYEQY
TRBJ2-1 TRBV11-2 medium-sized ASSLNFGGSHNEQF
TRBJ2-7 TRBV27 - ASSQRAAYEQY
TRBJ2-3 TRBV6-2/TRBV6-3 - ASSRPDTQY
TRBJ2-1 TRBV2 - ASRGLAGGNEQF
TRBJ1-5 TRBV7-6 - ASSLGRGVDYSNQPQH
TRBJ2-2 TRBV20-1 - SARPSGGSPGELF
TRBJ1-4 TRBV28 - ASNLGEKLF
TRBJ2-3 TRBV19 many ASRDRGRQDTQY
TRBJ2-2 TRBV2 once ASSDKVTGELF
TRBJ2-1 TRBV5-1 medium-sized ASSGQGHGQF
TRBJ2-1 TRBV19 - ASSTTQSGGSSYNEQF
TRBJ2-2 TRBV5-1 medium-sized ASSFRTGLGTGELF
TRBJ2-2 TRBV6-9 medium-sized ASRWARGAENTGELF
TRBJ1-5 TRBV5-8 - ASAELQPQH
TRBJ1-1 TRBV28 - ASSLVQGSEAF
TRBJ1-2 TRBV11-3 - ASRDSLDHYGYT
TRBJ1-5 TRBV11-1 - ASSSQSGSDPPNQPQH
TRBJ2-3 TRBV5-6 medium-sized ASTETGRSTDTQY
TRBJ2-1 TRBV10-3 - AISETSGDNEQF
TRBJ2-3 TRBV18 many ASSPLPGQATDTQY
TRBJ2-2 TRBV6-4 many ASSELAGNTGELF
TRBJ2-1 TRBV2 - ASIQSRDSYNEQF
TRBJ1-4 TRBV5-3 - ASRVATNEKLF
TRBJ2-3 TRBV11-2 - ASSKYRVSDTQY
TRBJ1-5 TRBV5-5 - ASSLPGDSQPQH
TRBJ2-7 TRBV19 many ASSIRRFSYEQY
TRBJ2-3 TRBV16 - ASSPINSDTQY
TRBJ2-7 TRBV7-2 many ASSQTGAGIYEQY
TRBJ2-7 TRBV7-8 medium-sized ASSGMGLAYEQY